The next 18 T cell receptor beta chains were all read from a single sample in a study of shared clonotypes between healthy human individuals. Method: immunoSEQ multiplex PCR; TCRdb's copy keeps in-frame clones and lacks some. The top ten hold about 0.32% of the sample, which has roughly 380,000 clones, just over 95% seen once. What was sequenced was memory CD8+ T cells sorted from blood. The subset is: CD45RO+ cells pooled with CCR7-negative TemRA cells. The receptors were sampled from a man younger than 45 in good health.

The chain carries TRBV5-4 and TRBJ2-3; D is unclear. The germline V and J ends were trimmed by 3 bases and 3 bases, with 20 bases remaining between them. The CDR3 sequence is 17 residues long. The germline V gene encodes CDR1 SGHNT and CDR2 YYREEE (reference sequence). CDR3 sequence (DNA): TGTGCCAGCAGCTCGTCTCCAAACACAATTGGAACAGATACGCAGTATTTT. It yields the protein CASSSSPNTIGTDTQYF.

The genes are TRBV2 and TRBJ1-5, with D possibly TRBD1 on 6 matching bases. This CDR3 is built from 15 residues. Trimming removed 2 bases from V and 4 bases from J, with 12 bases in between. Germline lookup yields CDR1 SNHLY and CDR2 FYNNEI. The CDR3 sequence is CASSELRGQNQPQHF. The CDR3 DNA reads TGTGCCAGCAGTGAACTCAGGGGCCAGAATCAGCCCCAGCATTTT.

This clone was seen once. V gene TRBV11-2 combines with J gene TRBJ1-5; D not resolved. The germline V gene encodes CDR1 SGHAT and CDR2 FQNNGV. The CDR3 consists of 17 residues. The germline V and J ends were trimmed by 0 bases and 4 bases, with 16 bases remaining between them. The CDR3 region has the DNA TGTGCCAGCAGCTTAGATGGGCTGGGAAGGGCTAATCAGCCCCAGCATTTT. It specifies CASSLDGLGRANQPQHF.

The chain employs TRBV6-5 and TRBJ2-1; D unclear. V lost 6 bases, J lost 1 base, and 13 bases lay in between. This CDR3 has 15 residues. The germline CDR1 and CDR2 sequences are MNHEY and SVGAGI. CDR3 loop: CASSPVTESYNEQFF. The CDR3 DNA sequence: TGTGCCAGCAGCCCCGTTACGGAATCCTACAATGAGCAGTTCTTC.

The genes are TRBV1 and TRBJ2-1; the table names TRBD2, a call not compared with the DNA. TRBV1 is listed as a pseudogene. CDR3 length equals 16 residues. For the CDR3, the DNA is TGCACCAGCAGCCAAGAGGTAGCGGGAGAGGACAATGAGCAGTTCTTC. Encoded protein: CTSSQEVAGEDNEQFF.

The genes are TRBV5-6 and TRBJ2-7; 8 bases fit TRBD1. V shed 1 base, J shed 2 bases, and the junction held 2 bases outside the gene matches. The length of the CDR3 is 14 residues. CDR1 SGHDT and CDR2 YYEEEE come from the germline V gene. This CDR3 is CASSLWDRPYEQYF. The DNA for the CDR3 is TGTGCCAGCAGCTTGTGGGACAGGCCCTACGAGCAGTACTTC.

The V and J genes are TRBV7-9 and TRBJ2-7; the match to TRBD2 covers 13 bases. The germline V gene has CDR1 SEHNR and CDR2 FQNEAQ (reference sequence). This CDR3 is built from 15 residues. V was clipped by 5 bases and J by 1 base; unmatched bases: 2. CDR3: CASSRTSGSSYEQYF. CDR3 bases: TGTGCCAGCAGCCGGACTAGCGGGAGTTCCTACGAGCAGTACTTC.

The chain is built from TRBV6-4 and TRBJ2-6, with 9 bases identical to TRBD1. Germline CDR1 and CDR2: MRHNA and SNTAGT. V lost 11 bases and J lost 8; bases outside the gene matches: 13. CDR3 size: 15 residues. CDR3 in amino acids: CAAPRGQGRTNVLTF. As DNA, the CDR3 is TGTGCCGCCCCCAGGGGACAGGGAAGGACCAACGTCCTGACTTTC.

The chain recombines TRBV14 with TRBJ2-1, with D perhaps matching TRBD2 (6 bases). There are 16 residues in the CDR3. Germline assignment: CDR1 SGHDN and CDR2 FVKESK. The ends were cut back, 0 bases at V and 4 bases at J, with 13 bases in the middle. The CDR3 coding sequence is TGTGCCAGCAGCCAAGATCCGGGAGCTTATTACAATGAGCAGTTCTTC. This translates into CASSQDPGAYYNEQFF.

The rearrangement joins TRBV29-1 to TRBJ2-7; 8 bases map to TRBD1. The CDR3 runs 15 residues. J was trimmed by 1 base and V by 2 bases; bases with no gene match: 7. From germline, CDR1 is SQVTM and CDR2 ANQGSEA. The CDR3 spells CSVESPRGPSYEQYF. The DNA of the CDR3 is TGCAGCGTTGAAAGTCCCAGGGGGCCTTCCTACGAGCAGTACTTC.

The chain combines TRBV27 with TRBJ2-7; 10 bases fit TRBD1. The J segment lost 3 bases and the V segment lost 2 bases, leaving 10 bases of the junction unmatched. Germline assignment: CDR1 MNHEY and CDR2 SMNVEV (reference sequence). The CDR3 covers 17 residues. Written as DNA, the CDR3 is TGTGCCAGCAGTTTAGTGACAGGGGGCCGAAAGCACTACGAGCAGTACTTC. Protein: CASSLVTGGRKHYEQYF.

This chain uses TRBV2 with TRBJ1-1, with TRBD1 matching 7 bases. Looked up from germline, CDR1 is SNHLY and CDR2 is FYNNEI. The length of the CDR3 is 17 residues. Trimming took 2 bases from V and 3 from J; bases not matched to a gene: 12. In DNA, the CDR3 is TGTGCCAGCAGTGAATCCTATGACAGGGAGGGGGACACTGAAGCTTTCTTT. Translating gives CASSESYDREGDTEAFF.

The chain combines TRBV12-1 with TRBJ2-1; the table calls TRBD2, which could not be checked here. TRBV12-1 is a pseudogene locus. The length of the CDR3 is 13 residues. The CDR3 nucleotides are TGTGCCAGCAGCTTTGTAGCCTACAATGAGCAGTTCTTC. Translation gives CASSFVAYNEQFF.

The chain employs TRBV23-1 and TRBJ2-7; the D gene could be TRBD1 or TRBD2 (5 bases each). TRBV23-1 is reported as an ORF; its role is uncertain. The V end was cut by 4 bases, the J end by 4 bases, with 23 bases between. CDR3 length: 17 amino acids. The CDR3 loop reads CASSRRPGRCRTYEQYF. The CDR3 nucleotides are TGCGCCAGCAGTCGTAGGCCGGGACGGTGCCGTACGTACGAGCAGTACTTC.

The J gene is TRBJ1-2, the V gene TRBV18, with D possibly TRBD1 on 6 matching bases. CDR1 and CDR2 from the germline V gene are KGHSH and LQKENI. The CDR3 is 13 amino acids. Deletions cut 5 bases from V and 4 bases from J, with 11 bases between. CDR3 in DNA: TGTGCCAGCTCAATGTGGGACACCTATGGCTACACCTTC. Translation gives CASSMWDTYGYTF.

The chain carries TRBV20-1 and TRBJ2-7; D perhaps matches TRBD1 (5 bases). Trimming cost V 3 bases and J 4 bases, with 7 bases left between them. This CDR3 has 11 residues. CDR1 and CDR2 from the germline V gene are DFQATT and SNEGSKA (reference sequence). The CDR3 DNA follows: TGCAGTGCTAGGCACAGGTACGAGCAGTACTTC. Its translation is CSARHRYEQYF.

This clone was observed a single time. The genes are TRBV10-3 and TRBJ2-5, with TRBD1 matching 8 bases. From germline, CDR1 is ENHRY and CDR2 SYGVKD. This CDR3 is 13 amino acids long. Trimming took 4 bases from V and 4 from J; bases not matched to a gene: 2. The CDR3 reads CAISGTGRETQYF. The CDR3 region has the DNA TGTGCCATCAGTGGGACAGGGAGAGAGACCCAGTACTTC.

The chain uses TRBV11-2 and TRBJ2-7, with 13 bases matching TRBD2. J gave up 5 bases and V 5 bases, and 18 bases lay outside the gene matches. This CDR3 has 19 residues. Germline assignment: CDR1 SGHAT and CDR2 FQNNGV. CDR3 region: CASSRRGQGLAGKADEQYF. The CDR3 nucleotides read TGTGCCAGCAGCCGGAGAGGACAGGGACTAGCGGGAAAGGCGGACGAGCAGTACTTC.